The entry below describes one T cell receptor beta chain. The V gene lost 3 bases and the J gene lost 6 bases, with 20 bases spanning the gap. Germline V CDR1 and CDR2: KGHSH, LQKENI. This CDR3 comprises 16 residues. The sample originates from a study of blood T cell repertoires in COVID-19. About the research overall: Sites across the United States, Italy and Spain contributed samples from acute and convalescent COVID-19. The cDNA or gDNA used as material had been derived from T cells, B-cell-depleted T cells, or PBMCs.

Original methodology: The assay estimated nucleated cells by amplifying reference gene primers. Here immunoSEQ multiplex PCR was the method, and the copy in TCRdb shows in-frame clones only, minus some. V, J and clone size derive from that table, while D and trimming were established from the DNA sequence. The sample gives 20,000 or so clones, roughly 90% of which show up once; 5% to 7.5% is in the top ten. The sequence was obtained from a human donor in a cohort sampled during active COVID-19. This chain uses TRBV18 with TRBJ1-2, with D possibly TRBD1 on 6 matching bases. The material sequenced was peripheral blood. CDR3 nucleotides: TGTGCCAGCTCACCCTCGATTGGGGGGGGCGGCGATGGCTACACCTTC. Encoded protein: CASSPSIGGGGDGYTF.